The table lists the clone carrying this T cell receptor beta chain with a few counts. Antigen: not known. The study recruited healthy Caucasian donors from Russia who were aged roughly 6 to 90. This CDR3 spans 16 amino acids. Trimming cost V 8 bases and J 4 bases, with 18 bases left between them. The germline V gene has CDR1 MGHDK and CDR2 SYGVNS. This specimen belongs to a study of blood T cells in healthy people across ages. The use of a sample-barcoded 5' primer and a J-beta primer mix characterized a second PCR of about 7 to 12 cycles. All cDNA molecules were each tagged by a template-switch adaptor with 12 random nucleotides. TCRdb independently ran MiXCR on the 5' RACE reads; one entry per CDR3 protein. Of hundreds of thousands of distinct CDR3 sequences listed, about 30% are singletons. Overall study results and limits: Diversity of TCR beta per million T cells declined in a roughly linear way with age.

The sample was blood. The gene calls are TRBV25-1 and TRBJ1-6; unclear D gene. The receptor was isolated from an elderly woman in good health. The CDR3 DNA is TGTGCCAGCTCCGTGAGCGAGTTTCCGTATAATTCACCCCTCCACTTT. This codes for CASSVSEFPYNSPLHF.